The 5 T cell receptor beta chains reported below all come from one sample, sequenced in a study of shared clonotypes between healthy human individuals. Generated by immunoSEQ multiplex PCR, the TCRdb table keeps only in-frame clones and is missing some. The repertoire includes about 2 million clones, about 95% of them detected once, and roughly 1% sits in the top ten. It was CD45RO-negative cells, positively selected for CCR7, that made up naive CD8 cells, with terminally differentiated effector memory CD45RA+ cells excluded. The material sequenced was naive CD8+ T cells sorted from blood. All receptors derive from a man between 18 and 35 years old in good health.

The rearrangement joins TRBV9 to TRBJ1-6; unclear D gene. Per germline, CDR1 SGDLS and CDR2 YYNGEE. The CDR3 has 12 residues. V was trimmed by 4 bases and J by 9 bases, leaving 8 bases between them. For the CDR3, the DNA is TGTGCCAGCAGCACAGAGACTTCACCCCTCCACTTT. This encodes CASSTETSPLHF. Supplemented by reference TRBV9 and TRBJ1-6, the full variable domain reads DSGVTQTPKHLITATGQRVTLRCSPRSGDLSVYWYQQSLDQGLQFLIQYYNGEERAKGNILERFSAQQFPDLHSELNLSSLELGDSALYFCASSTETSPLHFGNGTRLTVT.

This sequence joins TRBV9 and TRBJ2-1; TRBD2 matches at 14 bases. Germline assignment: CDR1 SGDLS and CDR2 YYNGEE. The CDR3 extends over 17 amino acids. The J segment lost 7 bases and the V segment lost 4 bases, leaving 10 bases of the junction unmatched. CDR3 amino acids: CASSSRLAGGRENEQFF. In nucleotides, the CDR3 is TGTGCCAGCAGCTCCCGACTAGCGGGGGGGAGAGAAAATGAGCAGTTCTTC.

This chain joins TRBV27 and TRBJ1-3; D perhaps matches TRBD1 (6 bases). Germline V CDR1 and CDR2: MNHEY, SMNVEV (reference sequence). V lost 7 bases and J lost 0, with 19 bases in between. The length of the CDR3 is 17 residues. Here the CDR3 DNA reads TGTGCCAGCACCGCACCCCCTGGGGGCCTCTCTGGAAACACCATATATTTT. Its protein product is CASTAPPGGLSGNTIYF.

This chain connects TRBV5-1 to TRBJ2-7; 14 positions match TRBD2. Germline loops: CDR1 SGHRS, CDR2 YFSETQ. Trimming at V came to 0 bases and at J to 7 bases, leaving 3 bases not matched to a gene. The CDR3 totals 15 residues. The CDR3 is CASSLAGTSGGEQYF. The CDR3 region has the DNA TGCGCCAGCAGCTTGGCCGGGACTAGCGGGGGAGAGCAGTACTTC.

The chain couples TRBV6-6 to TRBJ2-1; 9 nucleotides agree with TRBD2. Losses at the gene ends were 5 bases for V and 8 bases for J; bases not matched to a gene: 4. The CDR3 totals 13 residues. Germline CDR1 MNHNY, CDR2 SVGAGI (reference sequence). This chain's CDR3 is CASSIGTSYEQFF. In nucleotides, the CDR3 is TGTGCCAGCAGTATCGGGACTAGCTATGAGCAGTTCTTC.